The clone carrying this TCR beta chain was counted between two and nine times. What it binds is unknown. The authors produced TCR alpha and TCR beta cDNA libraries with sample barcodes and UMIs by 5'RACE using constant-segment primers. TCRdb re-derived calls from the 5' RACE reads in MiXCR, one entry per CDR3 protein. This sample carries 350,000 to 450,000 distinct CDR3 sequences, roughly 20% of them seen once, and the ten largest clones take 7.5% to 9.5%. This sample was taken from a study of T-cell memory formation after mild COVID-19. For the study at large: Most TCR clusters belonged to a single donor. Study-wide points: Pre-infection memory already had some responding clones, implying cross-reactive memory joined. Contracting clones localized mainly to CM and EM when CD4+ and mainly to EMRA when CD8+.

Germline V lookup: CDR1 GTSNPN, CDR2 SVGIG (reference sequence). The CDR3 spans 14 residues. V lost 8 bases and J 0 bases, leaving 16 bases between the germline ends. The receptor was derived from an adult woman who had mild COVID-19 (a few samples of this study predate the infection). Cell type and time point are not known. The J gene is TRBJ1-1, the V gene TRBV30; D gene unclear. The sample taken for sequencing was PBMCs or a T cell subset sorted from them (not recorded which). CDR3: CATGRGGVNTEAFF. The CDR3 nucleotides are TGTGCCACGGGCCGAGGTGGGGTGAACACTGAAGCTTTCTTT.